The 27 T cell receptor beta chains below were found in one sample sequenced in a study of T cells after posttransplantation cyclophosphamide. Measured with immunoSEQ multiplex PCR; TCRdb has only the in-frame clones, and not every one. The sample contains about 4,700 clones, about two thirds of which appear only once. Sequenced material: memory CD8+ T cells sorted from blood. All receptors come from a woman aged 55-70 years in good health, CMV-negative, and a related stem cell transplant donor.

By its share, this clone is medium-sized. This rearrangement joins TRBV14 to TRBJ1-1; a weak D match, TRBD1 (6 bases). V was cut by 3 bases and J by 5 bases, with 16 bases left in between. Germline CDR1 reads SGHDN; CDR2 reads FVKESK. The CDR3 length is 15 residues. The CDR3, as DNA: TGTGCCAGCAGCCAGGCGGGGGCCTTAGGGACTGAAGCTTTCTTT. Encoded protein: CASSQAGALGTEAFF.

This clone was seen a single time. The chain is built from TRBV11-3 and TRBJ2-1; D is unclear. The germline gives CDR1 SGHNT, CDR2 YENEEA. The germline V and J ends were trimmed by 5 bases and 4 bases, with 9 bases remaining between them. The length of the CDR3 is 13 residues. The CDR3 DNA follows: TGTGCCAGCAGCCCCGGAGCATACAATGAGCAGTTCTTC. Translation: CASSPGAYNEQFF.

The chain has TRBV18 and TRBJ1-4; the D gene is possibly TRBD1 (6 bases). CDR3 length: 15 residues. The germline V gene encodes CDR1 KGHSH and CDR2 LQKENI. Trimming removed 3 bases at V and 3 bases at J, with 11 bases between. CDR3 sequence reads: CASSPQDRANEKLFF. In DNA, the CDR3 is TGTGCCAGCTCACCTCAGGACAGAGCTAATGAAAAACTGTTTTTT.

V usage is TRBV4-3 and J usage is TRBJ2-7; D possibly corresponds to TRBD2 (7 bases). Germline CDR1 is LGHNA and CDR2 is YSLEER. The germline V and J ends were trimmed by 1 base and 4 bases, with 14 bases remaining between them. This CDR3 is 15 amino acids long. CDR3 in amino acids: CASSQAPGGTYEQYF. The DNA for the CDR3 is TGCGCCAGCAGCCAAGCCCCGGGGGGCACGTACGAGCAGTACTTC.

DNA of the CDR3: TGTGCCAGCAGTTCAATTCGGACAGGGGGAAATCAGCCCCAGCATTTT. Amino acids: CASSSIRTGGNQPQHF. This rearrangement joins TRBV27 to TRBJ1-5, with 10 nucleotides matching TRBD1. The germline CDR1 and CDR2 sequences are MNHEY and SMNVEV (reference sequence). The CDR3 is 16 amino acids. The junction had 7 bases not matched to a gene; V was cut back by 4 bases and J by 4 bases.

The chain combines TRBV4-1 with TRBJ2-7; tentatively, D is TRBD1 (5 bases). V was shortened by 1 base and J by 1 base, with 8 bases between the two germline ends. In germline, CDR1 is MGHRA, CDR2 YSYEKL. The CDR3 spans 14 residues. The CDR3 DNA reads as TGCGCCAGCAGCCAAGGGGCAGGGTCCTACGAGCAGTACTTC. It encodes CASSQGAGSYEQYF.

This clone was found a few times. V gene TRBV7-9 combines with J gene TRBJ2-3, with 7 nucleotides matching TRBD2. After removal of 1 base from V and 0 bases from J, the junction contained 4 bases not matched to a gene. CDR1 SEHNR and CDR2 FQNEAQ come from the germline V gene (reference sequence). The CDR3 is 16 amino acids. The CDR3 sequence is CASSLGGGGSTDTQYF. CDR3 sequence (DNA): TGTGCCAGCAGCTTAGGCGGCGGGGGTAGCACAGATACGCAGTATTTT.

The rearrangement uses TRBV5-5 and TRBJ2-1, with 7 bases matching TRBD1. The CDR3 is made up of 14 amino acids. Looked up from germline, CDR1 is SGHKS and CDR2 is YYEKEE (reference sequence). With 4 bases clipped from V and 5 bases from J, the junction kept 6 bases outside the gene matches. As DNA, the CDR3 is TGTGCCAGCAGCCTGACAGGGTGGGACAATGAGCAGTTCTTC. Translation gives CASSLTGWDNEQFF.

The chain recombines TRBV27 with TRBJ1-1; 8 positions agree with TRBD1. Germline V CDR1 and CDR2: MNHEY, SMNVEV (reference sequence). CDR3 length equals 16 residues. V trimming: 1 base; J trimming: 3 bases; junction bases outside the gene matches: 7. CDR3 in DNA: TGTGCCAGCAGTTTATTCGGACAGGGCTTGGACACTGAAGCTTTCTTT. Its protein product is CASSLFGQGLDTEAFF.

This chain connects TRBV2 to TRBJ2-5; 7 nucleotides match TRBD2. CDR1 SNHLY and CDR2 FYNNEI come from the germline V gene. Unmatched junction bases numbered 12, after V lost 7 bases and J lost 4 bases. The CDR3 spans 15 residues. The CDR3 loop is CASIITPGGGETQYF. In DNA, the CDR3 is TGTGCCAGCATTATAACACCGGGGGGAGGAGAGACCCAGTACTTC.

This clone came up a few times. The chain recombines TRBV7-2 with TRBJ2-3; the match to TRBD2 covers 8 bases. The V gene end was trimmed by 5 bases and the J gene end by 4 bases; junction bases not matched to a gene: 11. The CDR3 sequence is 16 residues long. From germline, CDR1 is SGHTA and CDR2 FQGNSA. The CDR3 coding sequence is TGTGCCAGCAGCCCCCTAACGGGGGGGACGGCAGATACGCAGTATTTT. It yields the protein CASSPLTGGTADTQYF. Supplemented by reference TRBV7-2 and TRBJ2-3, the full variable domain reads GAGVSQSPSNKVTEKGKDVELRCDPISGHTALYWYRQSLGQGLEFLIYFQGNSAPDKSGLPSDRFSAERTGGSVSTLTIQRTQQEDSAVYLCASSPLTGGTADTQYFGPGTRLTVL.

The chain joins TRBV5-8 to TRBJ2-2; no reliable D call. Looked up from germline, CDR1 is SGHTS and CDR2 is YDEGEE. CDR3 length: 17 residues. With 1 base removed from V and 0 bases from J, the gap between germline ends came to 13 bases. The CDR3 protein is CASSLIWSYSNTGELFF. CDR3 sequence (DNA): TGTGCCAGCAGCTTGATATGGTCCTACTCGAACACCGGGGAGCTGTTTTTT.

The V and J genes are TRBV13 and TRBJ1-1; D gene unclear. The germline CDR1 and CDR2 sequences are PRHDT and FYEKMQ (reference sequence). This CDR3 spans 13 amino acids. With 1 base removed from V and 0 bases from J, the gap between germline ends came to 3 bases. The CDR3 protein is CASSLELNTEAFF. In DNA form, the CDR3 reads TGTGCCAGCAGCTTAGAGCTGAACACTGAAGCTTTCTTT.

The chain employs TRBV27 and TRBJ2-1, with unresolved D. The CDR3 is 13 amino acids. Looked up from germline, CDR1 is MNHEY and CDR2 is SMNVEV (reference sequence). The V end was cut by 5 bases, the J end by 13 bases, with 18 bases between. The CDR3 DNA is TGTGCCAGCAGTCTTCAACAGCCGGAACGCCAGTTCTTC. Translated, it gives CASSLQQPERQFF.

The chain links TRBV28 to TRBJ2-2, with D perhaps matching TRBD1 (6 bases). Deletions cut 8 bases from V and 7 bases from J, with 17 bases between. The CDR3 is 14 residues long. Germline-derived CDR1 and CDR2 are MDHEN and SYDVKM. The CDR3, as DNA: TGTGCCAGCGGGCAGGGGAGTAGGGGCGGGGAGCTGTTTTTT. This encodes CASGQGSRGGELFF.

CDR3 region: CASSRPGQTSLNGYTF. CDR3 sequence (DNA): TGTGCCAGCAGCCGCCCGGGACAAACTAGTCTCAATGGCTACACCTTC. The chain carries TRBV28 and TRBJ1-2; a possible D gene is TRBD1 (6 bases). This CDR3 spans 16 amino acids. Trimming left V 6 bases short and J 6 bases short, with 23 bases between. CDR1 MDHEN and CDR2 SYDVKM come from the germline V gene.

This clone turned up a few times. This chain joins TRBV27 and TRBJ1-1, with 7 bases that match TRBD1. This CDR3 is 13 amino acids long. The V and J ends lost 3 bases and 5 bases, in that order; junction bases with no gene match: 3. CDR1 is MNHEY, CDR2 SMNVEV, per germline (reference sequence). CDR3 region: CASSFSDRTEAFF. The CDR3 DNA reads as TGTGCCAGCAGTTTCTCGGACAGGACTGAAGCTTTCTTT.

V gene TRBV4-3 combines with J gene TRBJ1-3, with a tentative D call TRBD1 (6 bases). Between the trimmed V and J ends, which lost 0 bases and 4 bases, there was a span of 13 bases. Germline values: CDR1 LGHNA, CDR2 YSLEER. The length of the CDR3 is 16 residues. This CDR3 reads CASSQDRLGAGNTIYF. The CDR3 DNA is TGCGCCAGCAGCCAAGATCGTCTGGGGGCAGGAAACACCATATATTTT.

This clone has just one count. The chain combines TRBV7-9 with TRBJ2-5, with D perhaps matching TRBD1 (5 bases). Trimming shortened V by 5 bases and J by 0 bases, and 7 bases separated the two germline ends. The CDR3 loop spans 13 amino acids. The germline V gene has CDR1 SEHNR and CDR2 FQNEAQ (reference sequence). CDR3 loop: CASSRGYQETQYF. The CDR3 nucleotides read TGTGCCAGCAGCAGGGGATACCAAGAGACCCAGTACTTC.

This clone was counted between two and nine times. This rearrangement joins TRBV6-1 to TRBJ1-1; a weak D match, TRBD1 (5 bases). V was trimmed by 1 base and J by 10 bases, leaving 13 bases between them. Germline-derived CDR1 and CDR2 are MNHNS and SASEGT. CDR3 length: 13 amino acids. CDR3 in amino acids: CASSEVVRQLAFF. The CDR3 DNA is TGTGCCAGCAGTGAAGTTGTACGACAGTTAGCTTTCTTT.

This chain links TRBV9 with TRBJ2-1; TRBD2 matches 11 bases. The CDR3 loop spans 17 amino acids. The J segment lost 7 bases and the V segment lost 0 bases, leaving 9 bases of the junction unmatched. Per germline, CDR1 SGDLS and CDR2 YYNGEE. CDR3 sequence: CASSVGLAGFMGNEQFF. CDR3 nucleotide sequence: TGTGCCAGCAGCGTAGGACTAGCGGGATTCATGGGGAATGAGCAGTTCTTC. Combining the CDR3 with reference TRBV9 and TRBJ2-1 gives the whole variable domain DSGVTQTPKHLITATGQRVTLRCSPRSGDLSVYWYQQSLDQGLQFLIQYYNGEERAKGNILERFSAQQFPDLHSELNLSSLELGDSALYFCASSVGLAGFMGNEQFFGPGTRLTVL.

This chain links TRBV6-6 with TRBJ1-4, with D hard to call. This CDR3 is 13 amino acids long. Germline assignment: CDR1 MNHNY and CDR2 SVGAGI (reference sequence). The V end lost 5 bases, the J end lost 7 bases, and 11 bases lay between the germline ends. This chain's CDR3 is CASSARMGEKLFF. Here the CDR3 DNA reads TGTGCCAGCAGTGCCAGGATGGGTGAAAAACTGTTTTTT.

The rearrangement joins TRBV15 to TRBJ2-1, with a possible D match to TRBD1 (9 bases). Germline loops: CDR1 LNHNV, CDR2 YYDKDF (reference sequence). The length of the CDR3 is 20 residues. Deletions cut 0 bases from V and 3 bases from J, with 24 bases between. CDR3 bases: TGTGCCACCAGCAGAGAATGGACAGGGGTTGGAGCGGGGGTCTACAATGAGCAGTTCTTC. Translation: CATSREWTGVGAGVYNEQFF.

The J gene is TRBJ2-1, the V gene TRBV6-5; D may be TRBD2 (6 bases). V was trimmed by 2 bases and J by 4 bases, leaving 9 bases between them. Germline-derived CDR1 and CDR2 are MNHEY and SVGAGI. This CDR3 is built from 14 residues. CDR3: CASSYVGGYNEQFF. CDR3 sequence (DNA): TGTGCCAGCAGTTACGTGGGGGGATACAATGAGCAGTTCTTC.

Only a few counts were recorded for this clone. The gene calls are TRBV19 and TRBJ2-7, with 9 bases that match TRBD2. Germline V CDR1 and CDR2: LNHDA, SQIVND (reference sequence). This CDR3 comprises 16 residues. V shed 3 bases, J shed 2 bases, and the junction held 8 bases outside the gene matches. CDR3 sequence reads: CASSITAGGTTYEQYF. CDR3 bases: TGTGCCAGTAGTATTACAGCGGGGGGTACCACCTACGAGCAGTACTTC.

This clone is medium-sized (0.01 to 0.1%) in the sample. The chain uses TRBV28 and TRBJ1-3, with no clear D. V was clipped by 4 bases and J by 0 bases, with 13 bases between them. The V gene's germline CDR1 is MDHEN and CDR2 SYDVKM. This CDR3 has 16 residues. CDR3 nucleotide sequence: TGTGCCAGCAGTTCCTCGACACGATACTCTGGAAACACCATATATTTT. Translating it yields CASSSSTRYSGNTIYF.

The CDR3 DNA sequence: TGTGCCAGCAGCTTAGTCGGGAACACTGAAGCTTTCTTT. It codes for CASSLVGNTEAFF. This sequence joins TRBV7-8 and TRBJ1-1; the D is unclear. V was cut by 1 base and J by 1 base, with 4 bases left in between. Per germline, CDR1 SGHVS and CDR2 FQNEAQ. This CDR3 spans 13 amino acids.